This T cell receptor beta chain was retrieved from a study of T cell responses to AZD1222 COVID-19 vaccine. The count of this clone is one. The CDR3 contains 15 residues. The V gene end was trimmed by 7 bases and the J gene end by 2 bases; junction bases not matched to a gene: 7. In germline, CDR1 is LNHDA, CDR2 SQIVND (reference sequence). The table came from immunoSEQ multiplex PCR; TCRdb's copy has only in-frame clones and leaves some out. The sample lists about 87,000 clones, around nine tenths occurring once. The chain has TRBV19 and TRBJ1-5; 8 bases are a match to TRBD1. The sequence was collected from an adult in good health. This specimen consisted of peripheral blood, obtained on day 0 of AZD1222 vaccination. CDR3 residues: CASTSDRVGNQPQHF. Here the CDR3 DNA reads TGTGCCAGTACCTCGGACAGGGTGGGCAATCAGCCCCAGCATTTT. Complete variable domain (other parts from reference TRBV19 and TRBJ1-5): DGGITQSPKYLFRKEGQNVTLSCEQNLNHDAMYWYRQDPGQGLRLIYYSQIVNDFQKGDIAEGYSVSREKKESFPLTVTSAQKNPTAFYLCASTSDRVGNQPQHFGDGTRLSIL.